The clone carrying this TCR beta chain has more than one count but fewer than ten. Time point indicated: pretreatment peripheral blood. The sample comes from a study of PD-L1 blockade in urothelial cancer. From germline, CDR1 is SGHNT and CDR2 YYREEE (reference sequence). This CDR3 has 15 residues. V was pared by 0 bases and J by 12 bases, with 19 bases between. Sequencing used immunoSEQ multiplex PCR; TCRdb keeps in-frame clones, though not all of them. The sample yields roughly 63,000 clones, roughly four fifths seen once. The clonotype originates from a man between 65 and 80 years old with urothelial cancer. This sample comprised PBMCs, obtained around atezolizumab (anti-PD-L1) treatment. This sequence joins TRBV5-4 and TRBJ2-1; possibly TRBD1 for D (6 bases). CDR3: CASSLEEGRGDGQFF. The CDR3, as DNA: TGTGCCAGCAGCTTGGAAGAGGGCAGGGGTGATGGGCAGTTCTTC.